This entry lists 16 T cell receptor beta chains sequenced from one sample in a study of T-cell reconstitution after alpha-beta-depleted transplantation in children. Unique molecular identifiers were incorporated during preparation of the TCRbeta library. MiXCR was run by TCRdb on the PCR reads, yielding one entry per CDR3 protein. This table has about 540,000 distinct CDR3 sequences, 15% to 20% appearing once. Sample: PBMCs from the stem cell graft donor, taken from the stem cell graft. The receptor set was obtained from a human donor who donated a stem cell graft to a child with acute lymphoblastic leukemia.

This clonotype was detected a few times. This sequence joins TRBV5-4 and TRBJ1-1; weak D call: TRBD1 (5 bases). The CDR3 contains 14 residues. Germline CDR1 reads SGHNT; CDR2 reads YYREEE (reference sequence). The V end was cut by 2 bases, the J end by 1 base, with 9 bases between. The CDR3 coding sequence is TGTGCCAGCAGCTTACGGGGCTGGAACACTGAAGCTTTCTTT. It encodes CASSLRGWNTEAFF.

This clonotype showed up just a few times. V gene TRBV29-1 combines with J gene TRBJ1-5; D call uncertain. The germline V gene has CDR1 SQVTM and CDR2 ANQGSEA. The CDR3 consists of 14 residues. V was clipped by 2 bases and J by 2 bases, with 10 bases between them. CDR3: CSVEPGKCNQPQHF. The CDR3 bases are TGCAGCGTTGAACCGGGGAAGTGCAATCAGCCCCAGCATTTT.

In its sample, this clonotype was seen a few times. This chain connects TRBV20-1 to TRBJ2-5, with TRBD2 identical over 9 bases. Germline V CDR1 and CDR2: DFQATT, SNEGSKA (reference sequence). V lost 2 bases, J lost 4 bases, and 8 bases stayed unmatched. This CDR3 is built from 15 residues. The CDR3 loop reads CSARLTGTSPETQYF. In DNA, the CDR3 is TGCAGTGCTAGACTTACCGGGACTAGCCCAGAGACCCAGTACTTC.

The V call is TRBV27, the J call TRBJ2-7; maybe TRBD1 (5 bases). CDR1 is MNHEY and CDR2 is SMNVEV in the germline V gene (reference sequence). There are 15 residues in the CDR3. V was shortened by 7 bases and J by 5 bases, with 21 bases between the two germline ends. CDR3 region: CASTTLRKGMHEQYF. The CDR3 DNA follows: TGTGCCAGCACCACCCTAAGAAAGGGGATGCACGAGCAGTACTTC.

This clonotype was counted a few times. For the CDR3, the DNA is TGTGCCAGCAGTGGCGGGACAGGGTTTGGCGAAAAACTGTTTTTT. Its protein product is CASSGGTGFGEKLFF. V is TRBV25-1 and J is TRBJ1-4, with 9 bases aligning to TRBD1. The junction had 8 bases not matched to a gene; V was cut back by 4 bases and J by 8 bases. The V gene's germline CDR1 is MGHDK and CDR2 SYGVNS. The CDR3 contains 15 residues.

The gene calls are TRBV4-1 and TRBJ2-1; D might be TRBD1 or TRBD2, each matching 5 bases. This CDR3 region has 17 residues. Trimming left V 0 bases short and J 2 bases short, with 14 bases between. Germline CDR1 reads MGHRA; CDR2 reads YSYEKL. The CDR3 nucleotides read TGCGCCAGCAGCCAAGAGGAGCTAGTGGGGGCCTACAATGAGCAGTTCTTC. Protein: CASSQEELVGAYNEQFF.

In this sample, this clonotype turned up a few times. This chain uses TRBV21-1 with TRBJ2-6; whether TRBD1, the table's D call, matches the DNA was not checked. TRBV21-1 is marked as a pseudogene. The CDR3 is 18 amino acids. The CDR3 loop is CASSVRDRVKSGANVLTF. The CDR3 DNA reads as TGTGCCAGCAGCGTCCGGGACAGGGTTAAGTCTGGGGCCAACGTCCTGACTTTC.

This clonotype was counted between two and nine times. The J gene is TRBJ1-5, the V gene TRBV20-1; TRBD1 might be the D (5 bases). The germline V gene encodes CDR1 DFQATT and CDR2 SNEGSKA (reference sequence). V was cut by 5 bases and J by 2 bases, with 7 bases left in between. The CDR3 contains 12 residues. The DNA for the CDR3 is TGCAGTGCTGGGGCGGGCAATCAGCCCCAGCATTTT. It translates to CSAGAGNQPQHF.

The rearrangement links TRBV3-1 to TRBJ2-3, with 10 bases matching TRBD2. Germline V lookup: CDR1 LGHDT, CDR2 YNNKEL (reference sequence). The CDR3 is 16 residues long. With 2 bases clipped from V and 6 bases from J, the junction kept 8 bases outside the gene matches. Written as DNA, the CDR3 is TGTGCCAGCAGCCAACCCCTAGCGGGAGAGGACGATACGCAGTATTTT. Translated: CASSQPLAGEDDTQYF.

This clonotype was found a few times. The rearrangement joins TRBV5-1 to TRBJ2-7; D uncertain. The germline V gene encodes CDR1 SGHRS and CDR2 YFSETQ. V was pared by 6 bases and J by 3 bases, with 13 bases between. The CDR3 has 13 amino acids. The CDR3 DNA reads TGCGCCAGCATGGCGATCGAGCACTACGAGCAGTACTTC. This sequence encodes CASMAIEHYEQYF. Variable domain in full (rest from reference TRBV5-1 and TRBJ2-7): KAGVTQTPRYLIKTRGQQVTLSCSPISGHRSVSWYQQTPGQGLQFLFEYFSETQRNKGNFPGRFSGRQFSNSRSEMNVSTLELGDSALYLCASMAIEHYEQYFGPGTRLTVT.

This clonotype was seen more than once but under ten times. The J gene is TRBJ2-1, the V gene TRBV9; either TRBD1 or TRBD2 may fit D (5 bases each). The CDR3 is 14 amino acids. The V and J ends lost 3 bases and 8 bases respectively, with 15 bases between them. In germline, CDR1 is SGDLS, CDR2 YYNGEE. In DNA form, the CDR3 reads TGTGCCAGCAGCGCCCGGGACCTTTCCTATGAGCAGTTCTTC. Its protein is CASSARDLSYEQFF.

This clonotype was observed a handful of times. This sequence joins TRBV30 and TRBJ1-6; 9 bases are a match to TRBD1. The ends lost 3 bases at V and 5 bases at J; junction bases unmatched: 5. The length of the CDR3 is 15 residues. Germline V lookup: CDR1 GTSNPN, CDR2 SVGIG (reference sequence). CDR3 nucleotides: TGTGCCTGGAGAGTCCGGGACAGGGATAATTCACCCCTCCACTTT. It specifies CAWRVRDRDNSPLHF.

The V call is TRBV5-1, the J call TRBJ2-7, with D possibly TRBD1 on 6 matching bases. V was clipped by 3 bases and J by 0 bases, with 13 bases between them. The CDR3 covers 15 residues. CDR1 is SGHRS and CDR2 is YFSETQ in the germline V gene. The CDR3 DNA reads as TGCGCCAGCAGCTCGGACAGCTACTTCTCCTACGAGCAGTACTTC. Its protein is CASSSDSYFSYEQYF.

The V and J genes are TRBV2 and TRBJ2-7, with 8 bases lining up with TRBD1. Trimming took 4 bases from V and 2 from J; bases not matched to a gene: 7. From germline, CDR1 is SNHLY and CDR2 FYNNEI. The CDR3 has 15 amino acids. CDR3 nucleotides: TGTGCCAGCAGTGGGCATGGGGACAGGCCCTACGAGCAGTACTTC. It encodes CASSGHGDRPYEQYF.

The chain carries TRBV24-1 and TRBJ2-5; D may match TRBD1 or TRBD2 (5 bases each). With 5 bases removed from V and 6 bases from J, the gap between germline ends came to 18 bases. The CDR3 sequence is 15 residues long. Germline CDR1 is KGHDR and CDR2 is SFDVKD. This CDR3 is CATSVGTERDQTQYF. CDR3 bases: TGTGCCACCAGTGTAGGTACCGAGAGGGACCAGACCCAGTACTTC.

The V call is TRBV18, the J call TRBJ1-1, with a tentative D call TRBD1 (6 bases). Germline V gene lookup returns CDR1 KGHSH and CDR2 LQKENI. The CDR3 sequence is 13 residues long. V shed 4 bases and J shed 8 bases, with 14 bases lying between them. CDR3 bases: TGTGCCAGCTCACGTGGACAGCCCTCAGAAGCTTTCTTT. Translation gives CASSRGQPSEAFF. The variable domain in full, with the rest retrieved from reference TRBV18 and TRBJ1-1, is NAGVMQNPRHLVRRRGQEARLRCSPMKGHSHVYWYRQLPEEGLKFMVYLQKENIIDESGMPKERFSAEFPKEGPSILRIQQVVRGDSAAYFCASSRGQPSEAFFGQGTRLTVV.